This TCR beta chain was recorded in a study of CD8 T cells in ankylosing spondylitis. The sample holds many counts of this clonotype. Its matching antigen is unknown. The germline V and J ends were trimmed by 0 bases and 3 bases, with 12 bases remaining between them. Germline CDR1 and CDR2: DFQATT and SNEGSKA (reference sequence). The CDR3 sequence is 14 residues long. Libraries for TCR beta were made by quantitative 5'-RACE with molecular barcodes. TCRdb called the 5' RACE reads again in MiXCR, with one record for every CDR3 protein. The table includes over 130,000 distinct CDR3 sequences, around 42% detected once. Whole-study findings and limits: Researchers reportedly found disease-linked clones significantly enriched in matched ankylosing spondylitis synovial fluid. In ankylosing spondylitis blood, a motif of roughly 8 highly homologous TCR beta variants appeared characteristic. Clones linked with disease were CD8+ and fairly uncommon in the peripheral blood.

The clonotype was recovered from a male donor with ankylosing spondylitis. The chain recombines TRBV20-1 with TRBJ2-7; TRBD1 is a possible D gene (5 bases). The sample was synovial fluid, either unsorted or a sorted T cell fraction (not recorded which). The CDR3 is CSAREADSYYEQYF. The CDR3 DNA reads as TGCAGTGCTAGAGAAGCCGACAGTTACTACGAGCAGTACTTC.